Sequencing of this T cell receptor (beta chain) was carried out in a study of CD8+ T cells in alopecia areata (dated by TCRdb to between 2017 and 2018). For the wider study: The treated patients took part in an open-label pilot trial in which moderate-to-severe alopecia areata was treated with oral tofacitinib at 5 to 10 mg twice daily. Patients stayed on tofacitinib for 6 to 18 months and then had 6 months of follow-up off drug so that delayed response and recurrence could be assessed. Disease severity in treated patients was measured with the SALT score, which quantifies the percentage of affected scalp surface area. The study used high-throughput TCRbeta sequencing to examine T cell clonal expansion in alopecia areata, in both the C3H/HeJ mouse model and human patients. In humans, TCRbeta sequencing was performed on scalp tissue and on sorted CD4+ and CD8+ peripheral blood T cells from healthy controls and from patients with patchy or totalis/universalis alopecia areata. Tofacitinib-treated patients had biopsies at baseline and at 4 and 24 weeks of treatment, with a later scalp biopsy in several patients. Scalp clonality was compared across normal scalp (n=4), patchy alopecia areata scalp (n=8), and alopecia totalis/universalis scalp (n=8). RNA came from the PAXgene miRNA kit for fixed scalp, the miRNeasy kit for PBMCs, and the RNeasy kit for mouse skin. TCRbeta CDR3 regions were amplified by immunoSEQ multiplex PCR using 35 Vbeta forward and 13 Jbeta reverse primers.

To prepare the library, the immunoSEQ multiplex PCR assay was applied. RNA was extracted from all samples and reverse transcribed into cDNA as template for TCR sequencing. SuperScript III was used for first-strand cDNA synthesis, primed with a 2:1 mix of oligo-dT and random hexamers. A synthetic immune receptor repertoire was used to assess amplification bias, and residual bias was removed computationally. The authors' pipeline ran thus. Raw reads were preprocessed to remove errors, and CDR3 was defined by IMGT conventions from the conserved cysteine to phenylalanine. Clonality was computed as 1 minus the Shannon entropy, with the entropy normalized by log2 of the number of productive unique TCRs. Whether scalp clones were CD4 or CD8 was inferred by matching scalp TCRbeta sequences against CD4 and CD8 repertoires sorted from blood. TCRdb re-hosts the immuneACCESS table, in-frame sequences only. Its copies lack some clones; in the studies checked, an unresolved V gene accounts for under half of them, and the cause for the rest is not known. V, J and clone size were drawn from that table, and D and trimming were deduced from the DNA. Present in this sample are 90,000 to 150,000 clones, 50% to 55% of which were seen just once. The ten largest clones take up 0.46% of the sample.

Summary of the overall study and its limitations: Compared with normal scalp, lesional scalp, particularly in alopecia totalis/universalis, had higher clonality and more expanded CD8+ clones, which suggests antigenic drive. Unlike mouse skin, which is dominated by gammadelta T cells, normal human skin has resident alphabeta T cells that are also sequenced, and this complicates analysis of the scalp TCR repertoire. During tofacitinib treatment, many expanded lesional clones stuck around in both scalp and blood, and this persistence may partly explain why relapse happens after treatment is stopped. Compared with mice, TCR sequences shared between patients were less clear, possibly partly because of HLA diversity across the patient population. With tofacitinib, both scalp clonality and the number of expanded CD8+ clones among the top 100 scalp clones went down significantly. The treated cohort was small, with a single nonresponder, so links between baseline CD8+ expansion and response need larger studies.

The time point label on this specimen signifies: less than five weeks on oral tofacitinib. Interpreted using the paper, the treatment or condition label stands for: oral pan-JAK inhibitor, 5-10 mg twice daily. From alopecia areata patients, peripheral blood was collected along with lesional scalp punch biopsies. PBMCs were isolated by density centrifugation and stained for CD3, CD4 and CD8, and CD4+ and CD8+ T cells were sorted on a FACSAria. Via the germline V gene (reference sequence), CDR1 is GTSNPN and CDR2 SVGIG. V was cut back by 0 bases and J by 11 bases, leaving a gap of 16 bases between them. CDR3 length: 13 amino acids, cysteine to phenylalanine. Left in the record is the CDR3 DNA by itself, 39 bases read in frame from the first base. Comments on this clone: What antigen it recognizes has not been identified. Within one base of it there is no much larger clone, and no base qualities were kept.

The specimen was CD4+ T cells sorted from blood, collected at week 4, from a patient treated with tofacitinib. This receptor was taken from a human donor with alopecia areata. This receptor chain uses TRBV30 and TRBJ1-1, and perhaps TRBD1 as D gene, on 5 matching bases. The nucleotide sequence reads as follows: TGTGCCTGGAGTGTATCCGGGGCGACCGTTGCTTTCTTT. The encoded protein is CAWSVSGATVAFF.